The rows below give T cell receptor beta chains drawn from one sample of a study of beta chain features in type 1 diabetes. Method: immunoSEQ multiplex PCR; TCRdb's copy keeps in-frame clones and lacks some. In the table there are over 500,000 clones, roughly a sixth of which are singletons. Input material: naive CD4+ T cells from blood. Source of these receptors: a man aged 18 to 30 in good health. Both conserved end residues are part of each CDR3. The size of a clone is reported for some rows only, either as once, few or many, or as a class for expanded clones.

TRBJ2-7 TRBV7-2 . CASSLGTGVSSYEQYF
TRBJ2-7 TRBV30 . CAWSITGTGAYEQYF
TRBJ1-1 TRBV25-1 few CASSRGQANTEAFF
TRBJ2-7 TRBV28 few CASLLGTGYEQYF
TRBJ1-4 TRBV4-2 few CASSQGLATNEKLFF
TRBJ1-1 TRBV27 . CASRPGHLGPEAFF
TRBJ2-5 TRBV6-5 . CASSYSGGLVKTQYF
TRBJ2-5 TRBV2 . CASSEALGLAGGETQYF
TRBJ2-7 TRBV18 . CASSPPSYEQYF
TRBJ2-5 TRBV5-4 few CASSSQGAETQYF
TRBJ1-2 TRBV7-2 few CASSFDRSNYGYTF
TRBJ2-7 TRBV14 . CASSQGQGEQYF
TRBJ2-5 TRBV7-9 few CASSTPLRDRQETQYF
TRBJ2-5 TRBV7-3 . CASSLTFQETQYF
TRBJ1-1 TRBV30 . CAWTRTMNTEAFF
TRBJ2-1 TRBV12-5 . CASGLGGAYNEQFF
TRBJ1-2 TRBV7-2 few CASSLGGGRNYGYTF
TRBJ1-5 TRBV7-2 . CASSLGQGNQPQHF
TRBJ2-5 TRBV11-2 . CASSLIVLSGPRAQYF
TRBJ2-1 TRBV29-1 few CSVGGERNEQFF
TRBJ2-7 TRBV15 few CATSRDHRTYEQYF
TRBJ1-1 TRBV7-9 . CASSLLTGNTEAFF
TRBJ1-2 TRBV9 few CANGDCIRNYGYTF
TRBJ1-6 TRBV2 . CASSVRGTEGIYNSPLHF
TRBJ2-7 TRBV10-3 few CAITSSYEQYF
TRBJ1-3 TRBV7-2 . CASSSHGNTIYF
TRBJ2-4 TRBV29-1 few CSVVERGVAKNIQYF
TRBJ1-3 TRBV7-2 few CASSFPTGSGNTIYF
TRBJ2-1 TRBV30 few CAWTPGLAGGLSSYNEQFF
TRBJ2-4 TRBV28 . CASSAGGLKNIQYF
TRBJ1-5 TRBV19 . CASSIMWDRRQPQHF
TRBJ2-1 TRBV5-1 few CASSLGGPNNEQFF
TRBJ2-3 TRBV5-4 . CASSLMGLDTDTQYF
TRBJ2-3 TRBV7-3 few CASSLDSRTTAVGTQYF
TRBJ2-7 TRBV6-6 few CASSRTKDYEQYF
TRBJ1-1 TRBV18 few CASSPGQGNTEAFF
TRBJ2-3 TRBV10-3 . CAIKMTGEREGSTDTQYF
TRBJ2-1 TRBV6-5 few CASSRGQGPNEQFF
TRBJ2-1 TRBV11-2 . CASRIAGSSYNEQFF
TRBJ1-2 TRBV11-2 . CASSTRTGKGVGYTF
TRBJ1-1 TRBV6-5 . CASSQGTEAFF
TRBJ2-7 TRBV9 few CASSAGTSGTYEQYF
TRBJ2-3 TRBV19 . CASSGGLSGVGTDTQYF
TRBJ2-5 TRBV5-6 . CASSYRTGGLGETQYF
TRBJ1-1 TRBV7-9 . CASSLTTGYTEAFF
TRBJ2-3 TRBV4-3 few CASSQDRAAALVYF
TRBJ2-1 TRBV5-5 few CASRSPGLAVNEQFF
TRBJ2-7 TRBV29-1 . CSVSGQGKSYEQYF
TRBJ1-5 TRBV5-4 few CASSSDRDSQPQHF
TRBJ1-2 TRBV4-1 . CASSPGTQKRGYTF
TRBJ1-6 TRBV11-1 . CASSLDRASPLHF
TRBJ1-1 TRBV28 . CASRMPGTLNTEAFF
TRBJ2-3 TRBV7-2 few CASSPYRLAGGLTDTQYF